The following is a T cell receptor (beta chain) sequence with its context. These data come from a study of blood T cell repertoires in COVID-19. Trimming cost V 4 bases and J 4 bases, with 14 bases left between them. The length of the CDR3 is 14 residues. Germline lookup yields CDR1 SGHRS and CDR2 YFSETQ. In the original analysis: Scientists estimated how many nucleated cells there were by amplifying reference gene primers. Clones were sequenced by immunoSEQ multiplex PCR, and TCRdb holds only the in-frame ones, with some missing. V, J and clone size were drawn from that table, and D and trimming were deduced from the DNA. Altogether hundreds of thousands of clones are present, 85% being singletons, with the ten largest covering around 1.9%.

The material sequenced was PBMCs or T cells enriched from blood (not recorded which). The origin of this receptor is a woman in her twenties or thirties who had been exposed to COVID-19. The chain is built from TRBV5-1 and TRBJ1-2, with D perhaps TRBD1 (6 bases). The CDR3 sequence is CASSKGGETYGYTF. In DNA, the CDR3 is TGCGCCAGCAGCAAAGGGGGGGAAACCTATGGCTACACCTTC.